This TCR beta chain was recorded in a study of blood T cell repertoires in COVID-19. Across the whole study: There were acute and convalescent COVID-19 samples, and they came from the United States, Italy and Spain. T cells, B-cell-depleted T cells, or PBMCs provided the cDNA or gDNA that served as material.

In the original processing: Cell counts per sample came from amplifying reference gene primers. Measured with immunoSEQ multiplex PCR; TCRdb has only the in-frame clones, and not every one. From that table come the V and J calls and clone size; the DNA was used to work out D and trimming. The sample yields about 44,000 clones, about 90% seen once. CDR3 size: 17 residues. CDR1 and CDR2 from the germline V gene are WSHSY and SAAADI. V trimming: 8 bases; J trimming: 2 bases; junction bases outside the gene matches: 9. This receptor was obtained from a human donor in a cohort sampled during active COVID-19. The chain employs TRBV10-2 and TRBJ2-7; 16 bases map to TRBD2. Sequenced input: peripheral blood. CDR3 sequence: CASRLTGTSGRAYEQYF. CDR3 DNA sequence: TGCGCCAGCCGACTAACCGGGACTAGCGGGAGGGCCTACGAGCAGTACTTC.